This T cell receptor beta chain was profiled in a study of T cell responses to AZD1222 COVID-19 vaccine. The CDR3 covers 16 residues. V gave up 6 bases and J gave up 5 bases, with 19 bases separating them. The germline V gene encodes CDR1 MDHEN and CDR2 SYDVKM. Here immunoSEQ multiplex PCR was the method, and the copy in TCRdb shows in-frame clones only, minus some. The table shows approximately 140,000 clones, with approximately 78% occurring only once. The source is an adult in good health. This material consisted of peripheral blood, taken on day 0 of MenACWY control vaccination. The J gene is TRBJ2-2, the V gene TRBV28, with D perhaps assigned TRBD1 or TRBD2 (6 bases each). The CDR3 loop is CASRYRALARTGELFF. In DNA, the CDR3 is TGTGCCAGCAGATACAGGGCCCTAGCGAGGACCGGGGAGCTGTTTTTT.